In this sample, the clone carrying this T cell receptor beta chain turned up once. These data belong to a study of blood T cell repertoires in COVID-19. Symptom resolution, clearance, or two negative PCRs marked the recovered donors of Cohort 3. In the original analysis: Nucleated cell counts were estimated from reference gene primer amplification. This table comes from immunoSEQ multiplex PCR, and its TCRdb copy is limited to in-frame clones, with some not included. D and trimming were read from the DNA, whereas the V and J calls and clone size are those reported in that table. Among roughly 240,000 clones listed, roughly 83% were seen once. Germline assignment: CDR1 GTSNPN and CDR2 SVGIG (reference sequence). V was cut by 5 bases and J by 2 bases, with 15 bases left in between. The length of the CDR3 is 15 residues.

The sequenced sample was PBMCs or T cells enriched from blood (not recorded which). This clonotype originated in a woman aged 50 to 60 who had recovered from COVID-19. V and J are TRBV30 and TRBJ2-2; a possible D gene is TRBD2 (6 bases). This CDR3 reads CAWGRDSTNTGELFF. CDR3 coding DNA: TGTGCCTGGGGAAGGGACTCAACCAACACCGGGGAGCTGTTTTTT.